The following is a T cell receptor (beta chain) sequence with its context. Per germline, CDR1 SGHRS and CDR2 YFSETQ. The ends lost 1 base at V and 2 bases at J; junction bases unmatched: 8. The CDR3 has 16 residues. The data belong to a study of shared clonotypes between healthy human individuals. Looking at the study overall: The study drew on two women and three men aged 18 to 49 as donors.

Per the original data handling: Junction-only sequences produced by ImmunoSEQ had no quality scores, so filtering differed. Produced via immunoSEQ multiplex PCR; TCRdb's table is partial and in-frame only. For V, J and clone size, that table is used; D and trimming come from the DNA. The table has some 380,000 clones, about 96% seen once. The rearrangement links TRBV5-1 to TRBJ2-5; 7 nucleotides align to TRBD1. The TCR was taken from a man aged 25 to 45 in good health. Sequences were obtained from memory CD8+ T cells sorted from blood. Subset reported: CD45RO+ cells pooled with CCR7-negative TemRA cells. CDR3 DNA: TGCGCCAGCAGCTTGTTAGAGGGGGCGCGGCAAGAGACCCAGTACTTC. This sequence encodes CASSLLEGARQETQYF.